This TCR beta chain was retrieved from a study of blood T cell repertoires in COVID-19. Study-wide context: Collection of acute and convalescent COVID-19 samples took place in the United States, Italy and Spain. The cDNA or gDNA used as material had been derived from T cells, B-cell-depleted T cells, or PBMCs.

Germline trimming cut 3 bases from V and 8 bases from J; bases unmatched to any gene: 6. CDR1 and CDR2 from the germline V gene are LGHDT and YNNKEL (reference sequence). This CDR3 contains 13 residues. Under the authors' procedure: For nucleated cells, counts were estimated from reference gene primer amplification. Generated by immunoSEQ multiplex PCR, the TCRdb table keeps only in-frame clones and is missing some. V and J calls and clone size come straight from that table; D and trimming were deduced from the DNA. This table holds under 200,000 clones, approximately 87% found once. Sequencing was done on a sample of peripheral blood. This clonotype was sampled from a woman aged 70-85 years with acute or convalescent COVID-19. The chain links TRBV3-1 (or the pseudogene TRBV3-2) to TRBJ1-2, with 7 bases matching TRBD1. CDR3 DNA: TGTGCCAGCAGCCACGGGACAGTTAAAGGCTACACCTTC. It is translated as CASSHGTVKGYTF.